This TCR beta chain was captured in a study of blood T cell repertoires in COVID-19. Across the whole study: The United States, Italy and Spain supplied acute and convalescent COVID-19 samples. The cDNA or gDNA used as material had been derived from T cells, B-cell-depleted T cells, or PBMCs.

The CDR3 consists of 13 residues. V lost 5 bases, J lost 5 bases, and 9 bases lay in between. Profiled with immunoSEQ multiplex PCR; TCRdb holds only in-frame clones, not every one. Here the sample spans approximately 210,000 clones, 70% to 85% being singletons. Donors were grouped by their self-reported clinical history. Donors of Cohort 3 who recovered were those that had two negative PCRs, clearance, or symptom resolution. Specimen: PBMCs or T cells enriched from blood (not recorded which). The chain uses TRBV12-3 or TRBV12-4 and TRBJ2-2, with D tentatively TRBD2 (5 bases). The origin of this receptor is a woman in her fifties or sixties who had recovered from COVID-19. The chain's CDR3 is CASSHTGTGELFF. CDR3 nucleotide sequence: TGTGCCAGCAGTCATACGGGAACCGGGGAGCTGTTTTTT.